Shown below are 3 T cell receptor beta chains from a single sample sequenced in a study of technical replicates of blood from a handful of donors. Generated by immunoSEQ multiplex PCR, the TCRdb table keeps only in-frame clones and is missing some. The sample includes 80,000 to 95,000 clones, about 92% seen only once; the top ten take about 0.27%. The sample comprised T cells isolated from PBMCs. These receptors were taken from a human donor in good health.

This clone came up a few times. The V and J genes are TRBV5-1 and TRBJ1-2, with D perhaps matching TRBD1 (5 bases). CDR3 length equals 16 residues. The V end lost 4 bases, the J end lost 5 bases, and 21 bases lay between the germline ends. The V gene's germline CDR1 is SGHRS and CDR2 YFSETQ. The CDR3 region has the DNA TGCGCCAGCAGCACCCTCATTGGTCCAGGGCGGTATGGCTACACCTTC. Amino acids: CASSTLIGPGRYGYTF.

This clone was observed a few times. The CDR3 reads CASSVRQGQGYNEQFF. The CDR3 bases are TGCGCCAGCAGCGTACGACAGGGTCAGGGCTACAATGAGCAGTTCTTC. The rearrangement uses TRBV4-1 and TRBJ2-1; TRBD1 matches at 7 bases. Germline lookup yields CDR1 MGHRA and CDR2 YSYEKL. The CDR3 runs 16 residues. V trimming: 5 bases; J trimming: 3 bases; junction bases outside the gene matches: 10.

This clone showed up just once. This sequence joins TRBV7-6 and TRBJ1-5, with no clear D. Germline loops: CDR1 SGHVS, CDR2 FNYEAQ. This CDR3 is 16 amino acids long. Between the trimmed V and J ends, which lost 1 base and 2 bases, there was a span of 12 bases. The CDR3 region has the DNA TGTGCCAGCAGCTTAGGAGGGTTTTCGGGCAATCAGCCCCAGCATTTT. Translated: CASSLGGFSGNQPQHF.